Included here is one T cell receptor (beta chain) sequence, with context. V lost 3 bases and J lost 3; bases outside the gene matches: 5. Germline CDR1 and CDR2: SGDLS and YYNGEE. The CDR3 loop spans 14 amino acids. The method was immunoSEQ multiplex PCR; TCRdb's version includes in-frame clones alone and lacks a portion of them. Among fewer than 200,000 clones listed, about 78% were seen once. The sample belongs to a study of blood T cell repertoires in COVID-19. Study-level background: COVID-19 samples, acute and convalescent, were from the United States, Italy and Spain.

Individuals aged roughly 18 to 95 years were recruited from about two dozen US areas. Clinical histories supplied by participants themselves formed the basis of cohort assignment. Symptom resolution, clearance, or two negative PCRs marked donors in Cohort 3 as recovered. The source material was PBMCs or T cells enriched from blood (not recorded which). This chain joins TRBV9 and TRBJ2-7; 8 bases align to TRBD1. This clonotype was obtained from a woman aged 45-59 years who had recovered from COVID-19. As DNA, the CDR3 is TGTGCCAGCAGCGCAGGGACAGGAGGCTACGAGCAGTACTTC. This sequence encodes CASSAGTGGYEQYF.